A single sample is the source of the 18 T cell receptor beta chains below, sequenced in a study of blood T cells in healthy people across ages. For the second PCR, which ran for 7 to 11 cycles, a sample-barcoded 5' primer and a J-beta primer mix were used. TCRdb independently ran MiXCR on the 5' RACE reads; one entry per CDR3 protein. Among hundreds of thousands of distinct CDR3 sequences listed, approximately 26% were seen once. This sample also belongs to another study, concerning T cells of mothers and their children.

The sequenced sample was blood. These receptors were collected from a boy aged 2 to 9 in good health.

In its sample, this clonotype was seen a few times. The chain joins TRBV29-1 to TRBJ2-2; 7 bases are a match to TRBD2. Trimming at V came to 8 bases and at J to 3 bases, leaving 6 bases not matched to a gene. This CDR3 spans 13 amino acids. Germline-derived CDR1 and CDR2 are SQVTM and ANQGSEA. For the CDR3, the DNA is TGCAGCATACTAACTAGCGACACCGGGGAGCTGTTTTTT. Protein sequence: CSILTSDTGELFF.

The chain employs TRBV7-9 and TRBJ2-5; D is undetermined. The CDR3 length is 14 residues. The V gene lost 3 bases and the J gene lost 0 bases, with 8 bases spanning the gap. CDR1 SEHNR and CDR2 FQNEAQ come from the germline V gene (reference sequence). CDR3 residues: CASSFFKDQETQYF. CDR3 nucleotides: TGTGCCAGCAGCTTTTTCAAGGACCAAGAGACCCAGTACTTC.

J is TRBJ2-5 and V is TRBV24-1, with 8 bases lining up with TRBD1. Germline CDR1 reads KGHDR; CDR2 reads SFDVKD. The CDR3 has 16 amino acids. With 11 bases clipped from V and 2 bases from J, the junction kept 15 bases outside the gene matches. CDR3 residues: CASSTLRGHPQETQYF. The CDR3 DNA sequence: TGTGCCAGCAGCACCCTCAGGGGGCACCCTCAAGAGACCCAGTACTTC.

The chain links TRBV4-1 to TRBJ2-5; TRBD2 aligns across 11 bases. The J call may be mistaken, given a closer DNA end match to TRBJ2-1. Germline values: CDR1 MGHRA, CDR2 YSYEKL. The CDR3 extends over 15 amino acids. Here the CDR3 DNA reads TGCGCCAGCAGCTTACTAGCGGGAGACGACAATGAGCAGTTCTTC. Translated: CASSLLAGDDNEQFF.

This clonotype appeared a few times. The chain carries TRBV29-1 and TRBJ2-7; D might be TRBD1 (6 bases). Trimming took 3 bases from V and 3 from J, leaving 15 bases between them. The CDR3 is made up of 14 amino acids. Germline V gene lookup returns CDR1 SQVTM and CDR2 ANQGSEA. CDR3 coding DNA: TGCAGCGTTGAGGGGGCAGGGGCTGACTACGAGCAGTACTTC. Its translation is CSVEGAGADYEQYF.

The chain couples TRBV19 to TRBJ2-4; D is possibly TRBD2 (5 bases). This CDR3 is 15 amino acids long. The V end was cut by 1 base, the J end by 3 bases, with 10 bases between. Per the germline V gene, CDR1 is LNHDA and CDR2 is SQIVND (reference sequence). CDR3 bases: TGTGCCAGTAGTATAGGCGGACTTCTCAAAAACATTCAGTACTTC. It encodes CASSIGGLLKNIQYF.

The CDR3 region is CASSQVTGTSNTGELFF. For the CDR3, the DNA is TGTGCCAGCAGCCAAGTGACCGGGACATCGAACACCGGGGAGCTGTTTTTT. J is TRBJ2-2 and V is TRBV25-1; tentative D call: TRBD1 (6 bases). V was cut by 6 bases and J by 0 bases, with 17 bases left in between. Germline values: CDR1 MGHDK, CDR2 SYGVNS. The CDR3 length is 17 residues.

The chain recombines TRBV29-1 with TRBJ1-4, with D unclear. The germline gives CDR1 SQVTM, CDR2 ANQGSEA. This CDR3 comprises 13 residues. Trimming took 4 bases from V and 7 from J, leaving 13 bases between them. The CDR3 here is CSVGGIGSEKLFF. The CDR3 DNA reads TGCAGCGTTGGGGGAATCGGGTCTGAAAAACTGTTTTTT.

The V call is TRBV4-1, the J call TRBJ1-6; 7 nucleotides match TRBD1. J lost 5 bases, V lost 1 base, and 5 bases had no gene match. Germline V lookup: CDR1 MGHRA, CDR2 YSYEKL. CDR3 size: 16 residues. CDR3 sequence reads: CASSQATGTDNSPLHF. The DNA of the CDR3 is TGCGCCAGCAGCCAAGCTACCGGGACAGATAATTCACCCCTCCACTTT.

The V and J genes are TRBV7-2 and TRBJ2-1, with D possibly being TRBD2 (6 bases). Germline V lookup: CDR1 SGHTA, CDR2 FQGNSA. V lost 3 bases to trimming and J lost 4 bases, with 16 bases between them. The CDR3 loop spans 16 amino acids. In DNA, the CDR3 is TGTGCCAGCAGCTTGTGGGGTCAGGGAGGTTACAATGAGCAGTTCTTC. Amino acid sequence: CASSLWGQGGYNEQFF. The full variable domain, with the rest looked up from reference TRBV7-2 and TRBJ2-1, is GAGVSQSPSNKVTEKGKDVELRCDPISGHTALYWYRQSLGQGLEFLIYFQGNSAPDKSGLPSDRFSAERTGGSVSTLTIQRTQQEDSAVYLCASSLWGQGGYNEQFFGPGTRLTVL.

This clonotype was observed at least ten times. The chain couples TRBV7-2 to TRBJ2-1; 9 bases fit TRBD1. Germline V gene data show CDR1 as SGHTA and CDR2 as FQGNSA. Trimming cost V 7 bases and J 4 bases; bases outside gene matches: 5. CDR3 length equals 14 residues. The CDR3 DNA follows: TGTGCCAGCAACAGGGGGCCGGAGTACAATGAGCAGTTCTTC. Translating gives CASNRGPEYNEQFF.

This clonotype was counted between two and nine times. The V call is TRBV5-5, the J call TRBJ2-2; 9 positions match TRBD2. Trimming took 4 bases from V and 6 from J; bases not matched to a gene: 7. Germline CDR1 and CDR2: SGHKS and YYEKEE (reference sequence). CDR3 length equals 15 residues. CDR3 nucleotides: TGTGCCAGCAGCCCAAGGGCTAGCGGGGCCGGGGAGCTGTTTTTT. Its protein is CASSPRASGAGELFF.

CDR3 amino acids: CSALVTGNNQPQHF. The CDR3 DNA sequence: TGCAGTGCTCTGGTGACAGGCAACAATCAGCCCCAGCATTTT. The J gene is TRBJ1-5, the V gene TRBV20-1, with D tentatively TRBD1 (6 bases). CDR3 length: 14 residues. Germline CDR1 and CDR2: DFQATT and SNEGSKA (reference sequence). The ends were cut back, 5 bases at V and 3 bases at J, with 14 bases in the middle.

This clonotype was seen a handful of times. The CDR3 protein is CSARDKGGTEAFF. CDR3 coding DNA: TGCAGTGCTAGAGATAAAGGGGGCACTGAAGCTTTCTTT. The rearrangement joins TRBV20-1 to TRBJ1-1; a possible D gene is TRBD1 (6 bases). Per the germline V gene, CDR1 is DFQATT and CDR2 is SNEGSKA (reference sequence). This CDR3 spans 13 amino acids. Trimming left V 0 bases short and J 4 bases short, with 9 bases between.

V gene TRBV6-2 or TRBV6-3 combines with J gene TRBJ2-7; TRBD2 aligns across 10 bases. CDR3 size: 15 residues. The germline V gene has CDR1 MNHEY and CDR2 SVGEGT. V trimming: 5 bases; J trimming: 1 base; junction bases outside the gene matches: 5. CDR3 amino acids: CASSGSGRASYEQYF. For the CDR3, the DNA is TGTGCCAGCAGTGGCAGCGGGAGGGCTTCCTACGAGCAGTACTTC.

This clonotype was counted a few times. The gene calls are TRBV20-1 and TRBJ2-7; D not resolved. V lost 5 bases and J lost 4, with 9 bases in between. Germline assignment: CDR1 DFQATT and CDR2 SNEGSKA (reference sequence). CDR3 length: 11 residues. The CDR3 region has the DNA TGCAGTGCTCGACACGGGTACGAGCAGTACTTC. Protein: CSARHGYEQYF.

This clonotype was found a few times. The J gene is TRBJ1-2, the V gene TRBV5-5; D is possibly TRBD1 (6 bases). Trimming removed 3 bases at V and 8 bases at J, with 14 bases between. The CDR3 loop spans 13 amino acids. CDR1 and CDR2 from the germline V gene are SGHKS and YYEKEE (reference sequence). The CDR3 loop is CASSSTGIVGYTF. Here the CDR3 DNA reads TGTGCCAGCAGCTCCACAGGGATTGTGGGCTACACCTTC.

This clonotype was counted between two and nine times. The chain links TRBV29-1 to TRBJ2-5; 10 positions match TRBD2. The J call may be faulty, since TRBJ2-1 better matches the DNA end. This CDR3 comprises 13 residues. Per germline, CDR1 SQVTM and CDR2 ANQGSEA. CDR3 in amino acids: CSVRPGTSEEQFF. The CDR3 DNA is TGCAGCGTTCGCCCAGGGACTAGCGAAGAGCAGTTCTTC.